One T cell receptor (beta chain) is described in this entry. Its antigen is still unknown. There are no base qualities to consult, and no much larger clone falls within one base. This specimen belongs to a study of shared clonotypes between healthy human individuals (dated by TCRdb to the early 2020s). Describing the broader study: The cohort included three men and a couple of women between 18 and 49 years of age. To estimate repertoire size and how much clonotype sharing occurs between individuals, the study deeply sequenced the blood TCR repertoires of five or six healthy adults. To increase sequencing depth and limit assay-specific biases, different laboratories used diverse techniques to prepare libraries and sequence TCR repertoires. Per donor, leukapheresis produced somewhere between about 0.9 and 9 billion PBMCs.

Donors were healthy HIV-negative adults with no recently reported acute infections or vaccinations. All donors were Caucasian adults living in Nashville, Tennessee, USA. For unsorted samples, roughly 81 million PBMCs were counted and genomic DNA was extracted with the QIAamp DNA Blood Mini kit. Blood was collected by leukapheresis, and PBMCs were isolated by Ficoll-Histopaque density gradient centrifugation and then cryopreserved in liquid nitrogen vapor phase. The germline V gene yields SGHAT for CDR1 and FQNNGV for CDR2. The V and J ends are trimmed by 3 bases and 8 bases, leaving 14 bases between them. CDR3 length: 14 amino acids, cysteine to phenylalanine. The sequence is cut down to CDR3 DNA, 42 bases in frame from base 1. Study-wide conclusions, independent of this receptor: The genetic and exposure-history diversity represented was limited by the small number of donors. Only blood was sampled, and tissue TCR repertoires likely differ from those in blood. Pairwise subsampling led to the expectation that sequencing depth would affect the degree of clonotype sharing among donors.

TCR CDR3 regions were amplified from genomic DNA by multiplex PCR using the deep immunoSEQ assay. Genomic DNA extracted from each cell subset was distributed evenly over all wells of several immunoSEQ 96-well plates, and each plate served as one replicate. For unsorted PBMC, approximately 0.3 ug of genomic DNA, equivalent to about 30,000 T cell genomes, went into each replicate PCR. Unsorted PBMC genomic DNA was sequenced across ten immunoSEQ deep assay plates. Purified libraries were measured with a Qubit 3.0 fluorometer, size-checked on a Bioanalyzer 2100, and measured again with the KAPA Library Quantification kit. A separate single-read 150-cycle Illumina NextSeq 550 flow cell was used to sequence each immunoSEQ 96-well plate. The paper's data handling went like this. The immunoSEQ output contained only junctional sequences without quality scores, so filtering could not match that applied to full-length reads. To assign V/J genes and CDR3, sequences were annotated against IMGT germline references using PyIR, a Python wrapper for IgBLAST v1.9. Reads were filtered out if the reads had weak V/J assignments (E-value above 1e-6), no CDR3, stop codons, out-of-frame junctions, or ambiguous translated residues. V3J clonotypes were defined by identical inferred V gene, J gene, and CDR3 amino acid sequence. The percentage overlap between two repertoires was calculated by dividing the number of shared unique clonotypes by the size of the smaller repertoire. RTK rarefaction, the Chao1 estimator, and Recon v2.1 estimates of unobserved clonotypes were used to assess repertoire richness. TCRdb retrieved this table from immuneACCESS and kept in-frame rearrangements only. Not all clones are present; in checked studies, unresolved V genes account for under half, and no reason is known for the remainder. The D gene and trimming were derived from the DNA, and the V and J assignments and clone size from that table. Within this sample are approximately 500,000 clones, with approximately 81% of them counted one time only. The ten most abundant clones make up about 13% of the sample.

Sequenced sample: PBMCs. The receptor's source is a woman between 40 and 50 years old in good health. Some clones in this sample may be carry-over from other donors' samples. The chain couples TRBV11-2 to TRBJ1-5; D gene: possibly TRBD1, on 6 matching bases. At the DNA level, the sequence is TGTGCCAGCAGCTTGTCCCGGGACATTGAGCCCCAGCATTTT. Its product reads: CASSLSRDIEPQHF.